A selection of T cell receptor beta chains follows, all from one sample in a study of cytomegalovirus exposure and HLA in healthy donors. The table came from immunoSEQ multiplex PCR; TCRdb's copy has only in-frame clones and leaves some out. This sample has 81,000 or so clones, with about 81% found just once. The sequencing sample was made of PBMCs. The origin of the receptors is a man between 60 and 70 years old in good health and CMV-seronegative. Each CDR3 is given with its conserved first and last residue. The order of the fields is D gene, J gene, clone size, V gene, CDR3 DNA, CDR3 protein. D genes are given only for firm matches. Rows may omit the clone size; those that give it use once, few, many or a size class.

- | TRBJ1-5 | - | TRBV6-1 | TGTGCCAGCAGTGAAGGGTCCCGAGGGAATCAGCCCCAGCATTTT | CASSEGSRGNQPQHF
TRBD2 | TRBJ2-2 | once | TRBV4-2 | TGTGCCAGCAGCCAAGGGATCGGCGGGGGGGGCGGGGAGCTGTTTTTT | CASSQGIGGGGGELFF
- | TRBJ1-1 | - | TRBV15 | TGTGCCACCAGCAGACTCGGACTCGACACTGAAGCTTTCTTT | CATSRLGLDTEAFF
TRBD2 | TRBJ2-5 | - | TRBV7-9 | TGTGCCAGCAGCTCCCGAGCGGGGGCCCAAGAGACCCAGTACTTC | CASSSRAGAQETQYF
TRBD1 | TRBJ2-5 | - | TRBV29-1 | TGCAGCTGGGGGAAGGGGGCAGGGGAGACCCAGTACTTC | CSWGKGAGETQYF
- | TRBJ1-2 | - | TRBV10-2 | TGCGCCAGCAGTGAGCCTAGGCAGGTCCAGGGGAACTATGGCTACACCTTC | CASSEPRQVQGNYGYTF
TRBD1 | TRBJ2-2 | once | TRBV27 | TGTGCCAGCAGTTGGACAGGGACGAACACCGGGGAGCTGTTTTTT | CASSWTGTNTGELFF
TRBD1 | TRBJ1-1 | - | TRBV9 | TGTGCCAGCAGCCCAGGGGACAGGGGTTCGAACACTGAAGCTTTCTTT | CASSPGDRGSNTEAFF
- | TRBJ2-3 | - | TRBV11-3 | TGTGCCAGCAGCACTCATGCCTCCACAGATACGCAGTATTTT | CASSTHASTDTQYF
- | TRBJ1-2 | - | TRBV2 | TGTGCCAGCGGCCGGTCAGGGTACGACTATGGCTACACCTTC | CASGRSGYDYGYTF
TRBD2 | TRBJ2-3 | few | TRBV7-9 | TGTGCCAGCAGCCTCGTGGTTGGGGGGGTTAACACAGATACGCAGTATTTT | CASSLVVGGVNTDTQYF
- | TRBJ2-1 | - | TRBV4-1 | TGCGCCAGCAGCGACCGACAGAATGGGAATGAGCAGTTCTTC | CASSDRQNGNEQFF
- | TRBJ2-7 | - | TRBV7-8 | TGTGCCAGCAGCTGCCCACGCGGGACTTACATCTACGAGCAGTACTTC | CASSCPRGTYIYEQYF
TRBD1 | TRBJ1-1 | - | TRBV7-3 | TGTGCCAGCAGCCCGGGACAGGGGAACACTGAAGCTTTCTTT | CASSPGQGNTEAFF
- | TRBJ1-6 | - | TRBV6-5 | TGTGCCAGCAGTTTCCGGGACACTCATAATTCACCCCTCCACTTT | CASSFRDTHNSPLHF
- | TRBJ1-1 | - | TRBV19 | TGTGCCAGTAGTACGACAGCGAACACTGAAGCTTTCTTT | CASSTTANTEAFF
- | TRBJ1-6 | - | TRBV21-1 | TGTGCCAGCAGCAAAGGACAGGGGGTGCAACCTAATAATTCACCCCTCCACTTT | CASSKGQGVQPNNSPLHF
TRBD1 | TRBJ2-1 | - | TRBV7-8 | TGTGCCAGCAGCTACTCGACAGGGGAAAGGTACAATGAGCAGTTCTTC | CASSYSTGERYNEQFF
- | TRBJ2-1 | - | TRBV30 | TGTGCCTTCGACAGCTCCTACAATGAGCAGTTCTTC | CAFDSSYNEQFF
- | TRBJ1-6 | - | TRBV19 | TGTGCCAGTAGTGACCCGGGTCGACATTCACCCCTCCACTTT | CASSDPGRHSPLHF
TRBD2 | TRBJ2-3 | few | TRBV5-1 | TGCGCCAGCAGCTTCCTAGCGGGGGACACAGATACGCAGTATTTT | CASSFLAGDTDTQYF
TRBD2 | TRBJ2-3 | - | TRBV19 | TGTGCCAGTAGTATCCAGCCTAGCGGGGGTGATACGCAGTATTTT | CASSIQPSGGDTQYF
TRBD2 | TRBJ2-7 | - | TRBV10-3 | TGTGCCATCAGTGAGTATGCGGGGGACTCCTACGAGCAGTACTTC | CAISEYAGDSYEQYF
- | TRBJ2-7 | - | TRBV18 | TGTGCCAGCTCACCACCTTCCAGGGGCTCCTACGAGCAGTACTTC | CASSPPSRGSYEQYF
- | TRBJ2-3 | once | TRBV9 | TGTGCCAGCAGCGCAGAGGGGGATTCGGATACGCAGTATTTT | CASSAEGDSDTQYF
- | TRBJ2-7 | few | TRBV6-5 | TGTGCCAGCAGTTACGGGGGCGTTGGGCCTTACGAGCAGTACTTC | CASSYGGVGPYEQYF
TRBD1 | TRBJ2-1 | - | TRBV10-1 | TGCGCCAGCAGTGACCAGTATCGGGACAGGGGGTACAATGAGCAGTTCTTC | CASSDQYRDRGYNEQFF
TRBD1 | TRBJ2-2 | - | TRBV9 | TGTGCCAGCAGCGCACAGGGGGTTGGGGAGCTGTTTTTT | CASSAQGVGELFF
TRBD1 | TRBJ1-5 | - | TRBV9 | TGTGCCAGCAGCCCGGGACAGGGGGTCGTGAGCAATCAGCCCCAGCATTTT | CASSPGQGVVSNQPQHF
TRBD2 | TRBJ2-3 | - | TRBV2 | TGTGCCAGCAGTGTATGGCGGGGGGGCACAGATACGCAGTATTTT | CASSVWRGGTDTQYF
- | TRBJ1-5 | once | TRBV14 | TGTGCCAGCAGCCAAGATTGTCGCGGTAGAAGGTTTAGCAATCAGCCCCAGCATTTT | CASSQDCRGRRFSNQPQHF
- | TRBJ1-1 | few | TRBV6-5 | TGTGCCATCAGTGAGTCGTCTGAAGCTTTCTTT | CAISESSEAFF
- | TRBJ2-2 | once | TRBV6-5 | TGTGCCAGCAGTTACGGGGCGGGGGCCTACACCGGGGAGCTGTTTTTT | CASSYGAGAYTGELFF
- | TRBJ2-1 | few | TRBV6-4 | TGTGCCAGCAGTGAATCCGCCTACCTCCATGAGCAGTTCTTC | CASSESAYLHEQFF
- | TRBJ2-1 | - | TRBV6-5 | TGTGCCAGCAGTTACTCCGGGGGGCTAAGAAATGAGCAGTTCTTC | CASSYSGGLRNEQFF
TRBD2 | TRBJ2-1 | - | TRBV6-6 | TGTGCCAGCAGTACGAGGACTAGCGGCTCCTACAATGAGCAGTTCTTC | CASSTRTSGSYNEQFF
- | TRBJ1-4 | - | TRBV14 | TGTGCCAGCAGCCAAGTCGGGGGACTCGGGGAAAAACTGTTTTTT | CASSQVGGLGEKLFF
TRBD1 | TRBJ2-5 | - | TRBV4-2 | TGTGCCAGCAGCCTCAGCCGGGACAGAGAGTCCCAGTACTTC | CASSLSRDRESQYF
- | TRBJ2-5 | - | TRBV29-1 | TGCAGCGTTAAAGGGCAGGGCCAAGAGACCCAGTACTTC | CSVKGQGQETQYF
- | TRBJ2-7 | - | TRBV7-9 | TGTGCCAGCAGCTTAGTCTGGAGCTACGAGCAGTACTTC | CASSLVWSYEQYF
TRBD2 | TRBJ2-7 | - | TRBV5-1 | TGCGCCAGCAGCTTGGCCGGACTAGGGACGACCGGCGAGCAGTACTTC | CASSLAGLGTTGEQYF
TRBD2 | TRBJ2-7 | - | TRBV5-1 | TGCGCCAGCAGCTTGTATCCGGGACTAGCGGACTACGAGCAGTACTTC | CASSLYPGLADYEQYF
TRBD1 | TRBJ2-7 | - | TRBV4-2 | TGTGCCAGCAGCCAAGACGGGACAGGGGAAAACTACGAGCAGTACTTC | CASSQDGTGENYEQYF
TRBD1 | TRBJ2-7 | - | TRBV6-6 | TGTGCCAGCAGGACAGGGGGCGCTCGGTACGAGCAGTACTTC | CASRTGGARYEQYF
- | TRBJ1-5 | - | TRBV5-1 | TGCGCCAGCAGCTCATCCGGAGGCAATCAGCCCCAGCATTTT | CASSSSGGNQPQHF
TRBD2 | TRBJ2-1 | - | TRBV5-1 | TGCGCCAGCAGCTTGAGGAGCGGGGGGCCCTACAATGAGCAGTTCTTC | CASSLRSGGPYNEQFF
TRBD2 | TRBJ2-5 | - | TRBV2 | TGTGCCAGCAGAGCGGGGGGGGAAGAGACCCAGTACTTC | CASRAGGEETQYF
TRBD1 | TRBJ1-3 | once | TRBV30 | TGTGCCTGGAGTCCAGTGTTAGGGACAGGGGGAAACACCATATATTTT | CAWSPVLGTGGNTIYF
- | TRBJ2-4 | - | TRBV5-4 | TGTGCCAGCAGCCCAGGGTCGCCCAAAAACATTCAGTACTTC | CASSPGSPKNIQYF
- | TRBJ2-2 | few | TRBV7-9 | TGTTCCAGCAGCCCTGAGCAGGGGAGAGTGGACACCGGGGAGCTGTTTTTT | CSSSPEQGRVDTGELFF
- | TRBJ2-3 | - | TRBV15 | TGTGCCACCAGCAGGTCGTTGGATACGCAGTATTTT | CATSRSLDTQYF
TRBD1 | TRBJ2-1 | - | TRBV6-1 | TGTGCCAGCAAACAGGGGGAAGGGTATGAGCAGTTCTTC | CASKQGEGYEQFF
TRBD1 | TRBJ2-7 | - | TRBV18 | TGTGCCAGCTCGGAGGGACAGGGGGGTTACGAGCAGTACTTC | CASSEGQGGYEQYF
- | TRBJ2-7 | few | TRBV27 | TGTGCCAGCAGTTTACAGGAATCCTACGAGCAGTACTTC | CASSLQESYEQYF
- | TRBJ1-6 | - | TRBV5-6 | TGTGCCAGCAGCTTAGGAACAGGGACATATTCACCCCTCCACTTT | CASSLGTGTYSPLHF
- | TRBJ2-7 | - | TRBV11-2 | TGTGCCAGCAGCTCTATTTCAACGCAGTACTTC | CASSSISTQYF
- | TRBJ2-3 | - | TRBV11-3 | TGTGCCAGCAGCTACGGGACAAAGAAAGATACGCAGTATTTT | CASSYGTKKDTQYF